This T cell receptor (beta chain) was profiled in a study of CD8 T cells in ankylosing spondylitis. With regard to this clonotype: Its antigen is undetermined.

Study results and limitations: Disease-linked clones bore a CD8+ phenotype, appearing relatively rarely in peripheral blood. A motif in TCR beta, a set of fewer than ten highly homologous variants, appeared characteristic of ankylosing spondylitis blood. Disease-associated clones were reportedly significantly overrepresented in matched ankylosing spondylitis synovial fluid.

The V end was cut by 0 bases, the J end by 3 bases, with 15 bases between. Germline V lookup: CDR1 SQVTM, CDR2 ANQGSEA. The CDR3 runs 15 residues. TCRdb fed the 5' RACE reads into MiXCR, producing one record per CDR3 protein. Of around 250,000 distinct CDR3 sequences in the sample, 30% to 35% were seen once. The J gene is TRBJ2-7, the V gene TRBV29-1; D unresolved. What was sequenced was blood, either unsorted or a sorted T cell fraction (not recorded which). This clonotype originated in a male donor with ankylosing spondylitis or in good health (not recorded which). DNA for the CDR3: TGCAGCGTTGAAGATCTGGTCGCAGGTCACTACGAGCAGTACTTC. Protein product: CSVEDLVAGHYEQYF.